This TCR beta chain was sequenced during a study of shared clonotypes between healthy human individuals. Findings and caveats of the study: Sampling included only blood; tissue repertoires likely differ.

In the case of this clone: The antigen remains undetermined.

The CDR3 spans 15 residues. Germline trimming cut 5 bases from V and 2 bases from J; bases unmatched to any gene: 4. Germline CDR1 reads SEHNR; CDR2 reads FQNEAQ (reference sequence). In the authors' methods: For the immunoSEQ data, sequences were junction-only without quality scores, so filtering differed. Measured with immunoSEQ multiplex PCR; TCRdb has only the in-frame clones, and not every one. V and J calls and clone size follow that table, whereas D and trimming were derived from the DNA. This sample has around 1,100,000 clones, with approximately 80% found just once. The sequence was collected from a man younger than 30 in good health. Some clones in this sample may be carry-over from other donors' samples. Sequenced material: memory CD4+ T cells from PBMCs. Subset described: CD45RA-negative fraction. The chain links TRBV7-9 to TRBJ2-3; TRBD2 agrees at 10 bases. CDR3 nucleotide sequence: TGTGCCAGCAGCACTAGCGGGGCCACCACAGATACGCAGTATTTT. It codes for CASSTSGATTDTQYF.